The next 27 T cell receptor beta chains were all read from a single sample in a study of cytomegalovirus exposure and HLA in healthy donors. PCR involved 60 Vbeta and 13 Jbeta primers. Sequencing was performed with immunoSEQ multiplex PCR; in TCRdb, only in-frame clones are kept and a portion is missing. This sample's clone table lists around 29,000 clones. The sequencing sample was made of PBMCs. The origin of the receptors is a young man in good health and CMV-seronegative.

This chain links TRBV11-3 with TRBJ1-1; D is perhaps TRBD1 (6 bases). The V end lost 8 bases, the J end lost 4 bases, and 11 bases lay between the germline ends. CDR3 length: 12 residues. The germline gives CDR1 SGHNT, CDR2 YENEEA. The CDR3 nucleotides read TGTGCCAGCGGCTCCAGGGGCACTGAAGCTTTCTTT. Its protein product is CASGSRGTEAFF.

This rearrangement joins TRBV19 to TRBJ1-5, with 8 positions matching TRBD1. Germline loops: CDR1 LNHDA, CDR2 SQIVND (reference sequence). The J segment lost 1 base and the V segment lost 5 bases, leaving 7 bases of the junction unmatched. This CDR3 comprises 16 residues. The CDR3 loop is CASSPWTGTSNQPQHF. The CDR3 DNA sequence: TGTGCCAGTAGTCCGTGGACAGGGACGAGCAATCAGCCCCAGCATTTT.

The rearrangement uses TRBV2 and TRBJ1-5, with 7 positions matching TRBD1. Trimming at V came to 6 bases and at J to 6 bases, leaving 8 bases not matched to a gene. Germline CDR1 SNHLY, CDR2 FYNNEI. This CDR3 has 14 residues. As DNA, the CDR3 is TGTGCCAGCAGCACCGGGACAGAGGGTCAGCCCCAGCATTTT. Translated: CASSTGTEGQPQHF.

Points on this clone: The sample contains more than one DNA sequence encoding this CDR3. CDR3 bases: TGTGCCAGCTCACCCCCCCTAGCGGGCTCCAAGGATACGCAGTATTTT. The encoded protein is CASSPPLAGSKDTQYF. This chain connects TRBV18 to TRBJ2-3; 8 positions agree with TRBD2. The CDR3 runs 16 residues. V lost 3 bases and J lost 6; bases outside the gene matches: 11. The V gene's germline CDR1 is KGHSH and CDR2 LQKENI.

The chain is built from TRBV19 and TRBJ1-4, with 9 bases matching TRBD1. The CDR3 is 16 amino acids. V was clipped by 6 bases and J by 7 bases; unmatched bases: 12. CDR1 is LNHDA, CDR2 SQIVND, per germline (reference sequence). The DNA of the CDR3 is TGTGCCAGTAGCACATTACAGGGGGCTTGGGGTGAAAAACTGTTTTTT. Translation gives CASSTLQGAWGEKLFF.

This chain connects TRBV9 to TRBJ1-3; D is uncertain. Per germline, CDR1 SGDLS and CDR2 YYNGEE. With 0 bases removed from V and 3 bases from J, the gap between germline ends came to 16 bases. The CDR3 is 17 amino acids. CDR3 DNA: TGTGCCAGCAGCGTAGCTACTTGGATACTATATGGAAACACCATATATTTT. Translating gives CASSVATWILYGNTIYF.

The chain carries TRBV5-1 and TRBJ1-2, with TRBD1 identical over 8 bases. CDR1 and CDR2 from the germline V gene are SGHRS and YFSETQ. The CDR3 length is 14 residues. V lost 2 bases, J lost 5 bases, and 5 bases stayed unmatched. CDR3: CASSFTGGGYGYTF. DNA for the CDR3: TGCGCCAGCAGCTTCACAGGGGGAGGGTATGGCTACACCTTC.

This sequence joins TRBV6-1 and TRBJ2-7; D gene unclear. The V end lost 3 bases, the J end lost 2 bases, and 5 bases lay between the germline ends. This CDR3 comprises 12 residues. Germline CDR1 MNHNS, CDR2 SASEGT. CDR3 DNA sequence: TGTGCCAGCAGTGATACAGCCTACGAGCAGTACTTC. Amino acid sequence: CASSDTAYEQYF.

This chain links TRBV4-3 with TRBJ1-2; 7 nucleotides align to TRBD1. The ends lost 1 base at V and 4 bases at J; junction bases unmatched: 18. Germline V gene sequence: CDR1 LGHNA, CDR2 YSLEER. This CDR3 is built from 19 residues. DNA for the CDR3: TGCGCCAGCAGCCAAGTCTATAAGGGGGCGCCAATATTCGGCTATGGCTACACCTTC. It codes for CASSQVYKGAPIFGYGYTF.

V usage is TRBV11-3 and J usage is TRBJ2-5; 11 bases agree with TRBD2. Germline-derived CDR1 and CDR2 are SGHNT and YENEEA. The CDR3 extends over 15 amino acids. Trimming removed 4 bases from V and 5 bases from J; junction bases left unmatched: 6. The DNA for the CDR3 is TGTGCCAGCAGCTCTTTAGCGGGGGGGCGGGAGACCCAGTACTTC. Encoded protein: CASSSLAGGRETQYF.

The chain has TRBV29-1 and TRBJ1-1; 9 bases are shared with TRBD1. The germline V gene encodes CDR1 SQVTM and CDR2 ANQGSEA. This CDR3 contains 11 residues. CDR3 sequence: CRTGGNTEAFF. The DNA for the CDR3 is TGCAGAACAGGGGGCAATACTGAAGCTTTCTTT.

As DNA, the CDR3 is TGTGCCAGCAGTTACTGGGGCAGTGCTAATGAAAAACTGTTTTTT. This encodes CASSYWGSANEKLFF. This chain links TRBV6-6 with TRBJ1-4; perhaps TRBD1 as D (5 bases). Per the germline V gene, CDR1 is MNHNY and CDR2 is SVGAGI (reference sequence). V dropped 1 base and J dropped 3 bases, with 9 bases sitting between them. This CDR3 is built from 15 residues.

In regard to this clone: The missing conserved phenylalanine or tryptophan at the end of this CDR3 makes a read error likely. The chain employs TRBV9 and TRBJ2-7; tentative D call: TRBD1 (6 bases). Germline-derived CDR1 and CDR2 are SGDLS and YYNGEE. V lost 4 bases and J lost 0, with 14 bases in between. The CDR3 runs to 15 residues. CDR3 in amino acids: CASSPTSRGSYEQYL. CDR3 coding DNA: TGTGCCAGCAGCCCAACCTCCAGGGGCTCCTACGAGCAGTACCTC.

CDR3: CASRGQSMNTEAFF. The CDR3, as DNA: TGTGCCAGCAGGGGCCAGAGTATGAACACTGAAGCTTTCTTT. The rearrangement links TRBV27 to TRBJ1-1; D uncertain. Germline lookup yields CDR1 MNHEY and CDR2 SMNVEV (reference sequence). With 6 bases removed from V and 0 bases from J, the gap between germline ends came to 11 bases. The CDR3 spans 14 residues.

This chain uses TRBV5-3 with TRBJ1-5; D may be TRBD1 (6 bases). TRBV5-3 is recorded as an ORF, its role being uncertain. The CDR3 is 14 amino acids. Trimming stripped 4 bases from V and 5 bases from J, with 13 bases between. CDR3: CARSQQGEHQPQHF. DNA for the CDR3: TGTGCCAGAAGCCAACAGGGCGAGCATCAGCCCCAGCATTTT.

CDR3 nucleotide sequence: TGTGCCAGCAGCCGAGGGACAGGGGATGGCTACACCTTC. It codes for CASSRGTGDGYTF. The chain employs TRBV5-6 and TRBJ1-2; 10 bases fit TRBD1. Germline V gene lookup returns CDR1 SGHDT and CDR2 YYEEEE. The trim removed 4 bases at V and 6 bases at J, leaving 3 bases unmatched. This CDR3 is 13 amino acids long.

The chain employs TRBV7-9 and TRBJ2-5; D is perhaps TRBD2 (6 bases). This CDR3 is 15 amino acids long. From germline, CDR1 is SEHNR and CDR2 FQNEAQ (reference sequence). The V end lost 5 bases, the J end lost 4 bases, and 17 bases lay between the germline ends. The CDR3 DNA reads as TGTGCCAGCAGCCCGAACCCTGGGGGGACAGAGACCCAGTACTTC. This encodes CASSPNPGGTETQYF.

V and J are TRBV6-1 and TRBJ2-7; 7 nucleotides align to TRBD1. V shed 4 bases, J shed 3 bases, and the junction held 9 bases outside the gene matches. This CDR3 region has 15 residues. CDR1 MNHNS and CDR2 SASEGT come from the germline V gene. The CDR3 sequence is CASSAQQGRFYEQYF. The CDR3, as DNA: TGTGCCAGCAGTGCCCAACAGGGGCGATTCTACGAGCAGTACTTC.

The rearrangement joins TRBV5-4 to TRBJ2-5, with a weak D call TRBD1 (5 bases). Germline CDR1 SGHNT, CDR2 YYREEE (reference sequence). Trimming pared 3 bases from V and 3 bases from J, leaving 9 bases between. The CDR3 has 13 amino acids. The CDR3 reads CASSSLGEETQYF. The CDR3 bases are TGTGCCAGCAGCTCCCTAGGGGAAGAGACCCAGTACTTC. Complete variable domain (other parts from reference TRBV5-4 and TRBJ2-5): ETGVTQSPTHLIKTRGQQVTLRCSSQSGHNTVSWYQQALGQGPQFIFQYYREEENGRGNFPPRFSGLQFPNYSSELNVNALELDDSALYLCASSSLGEETQYFGPGTRLLVL.

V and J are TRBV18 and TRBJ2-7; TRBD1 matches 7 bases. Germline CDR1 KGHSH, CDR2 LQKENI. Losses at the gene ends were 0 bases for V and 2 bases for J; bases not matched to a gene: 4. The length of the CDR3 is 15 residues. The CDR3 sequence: CASSPPAQGAYEQYF. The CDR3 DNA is TGTGCCAGCTCACCACCGGCTCAGGGGGCCTACGAGCAGTACTTC. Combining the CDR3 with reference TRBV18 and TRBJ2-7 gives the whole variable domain NAGVMQNPRHLVRRRGQEARLRCSPMKGHSHVYWYRQLPEEGLKFMVYLQKENIIDESGMPKERFSAEFPKEGPSILRIQQVVRGDSAAYFCASSPPAQGAYEQYFGPGTRLTVT.

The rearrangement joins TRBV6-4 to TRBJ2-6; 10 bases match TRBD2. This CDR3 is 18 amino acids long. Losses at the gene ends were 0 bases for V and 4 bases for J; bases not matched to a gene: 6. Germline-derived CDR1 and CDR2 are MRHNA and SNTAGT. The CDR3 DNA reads TGTGCCAGCAGTGACTCTCAGTCTAGCGGGAGCGGGGCCAACGTCCTGACTTTC. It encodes CASSDSQSSGSGANVLTF.

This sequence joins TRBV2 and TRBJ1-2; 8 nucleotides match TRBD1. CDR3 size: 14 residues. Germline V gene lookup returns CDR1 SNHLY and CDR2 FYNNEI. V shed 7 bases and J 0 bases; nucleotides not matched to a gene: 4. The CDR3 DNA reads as TGTGCCAGCATTCCGGACAGGGCTAACTATGGCTACACCTTC. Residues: CASIPDRANYGYTF. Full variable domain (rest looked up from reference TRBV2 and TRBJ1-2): EPEVTQTPSHQVTQMGQEVILRCVPISNHLYFYWYRQILGQKVEFLVSFYNNEISEKSEIFDDQFSVERPDGSNFTLKIRSTKLEDSAMYFCASIPDRANYGYTFGSGTRLTVV.

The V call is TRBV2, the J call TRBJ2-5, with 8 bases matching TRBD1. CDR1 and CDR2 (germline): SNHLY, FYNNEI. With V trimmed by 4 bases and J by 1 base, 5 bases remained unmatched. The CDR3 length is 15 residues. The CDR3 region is CASSVQGAGQETQYF. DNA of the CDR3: TGTGCCAGCAGTGTTCAGGGGGCGGGCCAAGAGACCCAGTACTTC.

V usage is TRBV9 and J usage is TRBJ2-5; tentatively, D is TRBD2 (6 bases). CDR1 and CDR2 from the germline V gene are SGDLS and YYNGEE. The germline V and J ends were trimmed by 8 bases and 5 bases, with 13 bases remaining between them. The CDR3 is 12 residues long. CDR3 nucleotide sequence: TGTGCCAGGCGGGACTTAAGGGAGACCCAGTACTTC. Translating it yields CARRDLRETQYF.

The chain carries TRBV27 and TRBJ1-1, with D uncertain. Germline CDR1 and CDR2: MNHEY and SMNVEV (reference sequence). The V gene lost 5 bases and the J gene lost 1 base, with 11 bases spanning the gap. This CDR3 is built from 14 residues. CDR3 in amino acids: CASSPGRGNTEAFF. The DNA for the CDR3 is TGTGCCAGCAGTCCCGGACGGGGGAACACTGAAGCTTTCTTT.

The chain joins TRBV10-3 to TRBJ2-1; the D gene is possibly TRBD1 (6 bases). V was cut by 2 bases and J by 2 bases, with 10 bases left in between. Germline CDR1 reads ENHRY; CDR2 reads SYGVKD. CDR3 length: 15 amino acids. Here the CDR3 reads CAISERQATYNEQFF. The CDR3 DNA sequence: TGTGCCATCAGTGAGAGACAGGCCACCTACAATGAGCAGTTCTTC.

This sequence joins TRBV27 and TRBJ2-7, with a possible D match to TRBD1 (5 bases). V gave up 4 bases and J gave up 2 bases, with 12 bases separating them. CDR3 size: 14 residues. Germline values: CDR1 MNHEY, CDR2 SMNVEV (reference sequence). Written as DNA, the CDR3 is TGTGCCAGCAGTTCCTGGACAAAAACCTACGAGCAGTACTTC. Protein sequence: CASSSWTKTYEQYF.